This T cell receptor beta chain was sequenced in a study of cytomegalovirus exposure and HLA in healthy donors. Whole-study results and caveats: Most subjects' HLA-A and HLA-B alleles were reportedly predicted from TCR beta sequences. Earlier analysis yielded a pattern in which most TCR beta V segments were productive about 90% or about 30% of the time.

As concerns this clone: Antigen specificity is unknown.

At sampling all donors were nominally healthy, likely with unrecorded immune exposures. It was with 60 Vbeta and 13 Jbeta primers that the PCR ran. The assay was immunoSEQ multiplex PCR, and TCRdb's table has in-frame clones only and misses some. The repertoire holds over 90,000 clones, with 60% to 70% as singletons. Trimming removed 3 bases from V and 4 bases from J; junction bases left unmatched: 6. The CDR3 length is 14 residues. Germline CDR1 is MNHNS and CDR2 is SASEGT. V and J are TRBV6-1 and TRBJ2-7; 7 bases are a match to TRBD1. Sequencing input: PBMCs. The TCR comes from a woman between 45 and 60 years old in good health and CMV-seronegative. CDR3 protein: CASSDNRGRYEQYF. CDR3 nucleotides: TGTGCCAGCAGTGATAACAGGGGACGGTACGAGCAGTACTTC.